Each of the 17 T cell receptor beta chains below was sequenced from the same sample in a study of blood T cell repertoires in COVID-19. The table came from immunoSEQ multiplex PCR; TCRdb's copy has only in-frame clones and leaves some out. In the table there are about 100,000 clones, around 81% of which are singletons. Specimen: peripheral blood. The receptors originated from a man aged 45-60 years with active or convalescent COVID-19.

The genes are TRBV6-1 and TRBJ2-1, with D unclear. Per the germline V gene, CDR1 is MNHNS and CDR2 is SASEGT. Trimming pared 2 bases from V and 0 bases from J, leaving 8 bases between. The CDR3 runs 15 residues. The CDR3 here is CASSEIVSSYNEQFF. The CDR3 DNA is TGTGCCAGCAGTGAAATCGTTAGCTCCTACAATGAGCAGTTCTTC.

The chain couples TRBV18 to TRBJ2-7; 14 bases match TRBD2. This CDR3 has 15 amino acids. The V and J ends lost 6 bases and 5 bases, in that order; junction bases with no gene match: 6. Germline CDR1 and CDR2: KGHSH and LQKENI. In DNA, the CDR3 is TGTGCCAGCTCCCCCGGACTAGCGGGAGGCGACGAGCAGTACTTC. This encodes CASSPGLAGGDEQYF.

This chain joins TRBV14 and TRBJ2-5; TRBD1 agrees at 8 bases. CDR3 length equals 16 residues. V lost 4 bases to trimming and J lost 4 bases; unmatched junction nucleotides: 11. In germline, CDR1 is SGHDN, CDR2 FVKESK. In DNA, the CDR3 is TGTGCCAGCAGCCCAACGACAGGGACAGGTAGAGAGACCCAGTACTTC. Protein sequence: CASSPTTGTGRETQYF.

This clone was seen once. V usage is TRBV24-1 and J usage is TRBJ1-5; D possibly corresponds to TRBD1 (5 bases). The CDR3 sequence is 15 residues long. CDR1 is KGHDR, CDR2 SFDVKD, per germline. Trimming left V 9 bases short and J 0 bases short, with 14 bases between. The CDR3 DNA reads as TGTGCCACCGCGGGGACGGGGGATAGCAATCAGCCCCAGCATTTT. Its protein is CATAGTGDSNQPQHF.

The rearrangement links TRBV2 to TRBJ1-2; 7 bases line up with TRBD1. CDR3 length equals 15 residues. V lost 5 bases and J lost 1; bases outside the gene matches: 7. CDR1 is SNHLY and CDR2 is FYNNEI in the germline V gene. CDR3 residues: CASSPTGTDNYGYTF. CDR3 coding DNA: TGTGCCAGCAGTCCGACAGGGACAGATAACTATGGCTACACCTTC.

The V call is TRBV27, the J call TRBJ2-5, with 10 bases lining up with TRBD2. CDR1 MNHEY and CDR2 SMNVEV come from the germline V gene (reference sequence). With 8 bases clipped from V and 0 bases from J, the junction kept 6 bases outside the gene matches. CDR3 length equals 15 residues. The CDR3 sequence is CASALAGVYQETQYF. DNA for the CDR3: TGTGCCAGCGCGCTAGCGGGAGTATACCAAGAGACCCAGTACTTC.

The V and J genes are TRBV29-1 and TRBJ2-2, with 7 nucleotides matching TRBD1. CDR3 length equals 13 residues. CDR1 is SQVTM, CDR2 ANQGSEA, per germline. The trim removed 7 bases at V and 3 bases at J, leaving 5 bases unmatched. CDR3: CSGRQGYTGELFF. The CDR3 DNA sequence: TGCAGCGGACGACAGGGATACACCGGGGAGCTGTTTTTT.

V usage is TRBV24-1 and J usage is TRBJ1-6; D is undetermined. CDR1 is KGHDR and CDR2 is SFDVKD in the germline V gene. The CDR3 loop spans 18 amino acids. Trimming removed 4 bases at V and 0 bases at J, with 15 bases between. The DNA of the CDR3 is TGTGCCACCAGTGAGCAACGACACAAGAGCTCCTATAATTCACCCCTCCACTTT. Protein sequence: CATSEQRHKSSYNSPLHF.

The chain employs TRBV28 and TRBJ2-7; perhaps TRBD1 as D (6 bases). Germline V lookup: CDR1 MDHEN, CDR2 SYDVKM. The CDR3 is made up of 13 amino acids. V lost 5 bases and J lost 3, with 11 bases in between. CDR3 loop: CASSGQGFYEQYF. CDR3 DNA sequence: TGTGCCAGCAGTGGGCAGGGGTTCTACGAGCAGTACTTC.

This chain joins TRBV27 and TRBJ2-7; 9 positions agree with TRBD2. Trimming took 4 bases from V and 1 from J; bases not matched to a gene: 8. The germline CDR1 and CDR2 sequences are MNHEY and SMNVEV (reference sequence). The CDR3 has 16 residues. The CDR3 nucleotides read TGTGCCAGCAGTTCCGGTCGAGCGGGAGGTTCCTACGAGCAGTACTTC. Translation: CASSSGRAGGSYEQYF.

This clone was detected only a few times. The chain is built from TRBV21-1 and TRBJ1-5; the D segment call TRBD1 is taken from the table without a DNA check. TRBV21-1 has pseudogene status. This CDR3 spans 14 amino acids. The CDR3 nucleotides are TGTGCCAGCAGCAGCAGGTCTAGCAATCAGCCCCAGCATTTT. Amino acids: CASSSRSSNQPQHF.

The chain combines TRBV2 with TRBJ1-3; TRBD1 aligns across 8 bases. V gave up 6 bases and J gave up 0 bases; unmatched junction bases: 4. CDR1 is SNHLY, CDR2 FYNNEI, per germline. The CDR3 is 15 residues long. The CDR3 reads CASRAGGDSGNTIYF. CDR3 nucleotides: TGTGCCAGCAGGGCAGGGGGCGACTCTGGAAACACCATATATTTT.

V gene TRBV5-1 combines with J gene TRBJ1-2, with a weak D call TRBD1 (6 bases). In germline, CDR1 is SGHRS, CDR2 YFSETQ. Trimming cost V 1 base and J 8 bases, with 12 bases left between them. The CDR3 is made up of 13 amino acids. CDR3 bases: TGCGCCAGCAGCTTGCGTCAGGGGATAGGCTACACCTTC. Its translation: CASSLRQGIGYTF.

This chain uses TRBV29-1 with TRBJ2-3, with D perhaps matching TRBD2 (5 bases). There are 14 residues in the CDR3. Germline CDR1 and CDR2: SQVTM and ANQGSEA. With 6 bases removed from V and 3 bases from J, the gap between germline ends came to 16 bases. CDR3 coding DNA: TGCAGCGTGGCGGGTGGAGTTAAAACAGATACGCAGTATTTT. Protein: CSVAGGVKTDTQYF.

V usage is TRBV14 and J usage is TRBJ1-2; 9 bases align to TRBD1. The trim removed 2 bases at V and 4 bases at J, leaving 5 bases unmatched. Germline V gene data show CDR1 as SGHDN and CDR2 as FVKESK. The CDR3 contains 15 residues. CDR3 amino acids: CASSQSDRGSYGYTF. DNA for the CDR3: TGTGCCAGCAGCCAATCGGACAGGGGTAGCTATGGCTACACCTTC.

This chain links TRBV5-5 with TRBJ2-3; 8 bases are a match to TRBD2. Per the germline V gene, CDR1 is SGHKS and CDR2 is YYEKEE (reference sequence). V was pared by 4 bases and J by 2 bases, with 12 bases of the junction left unmatched. The CDR3 is 17 residues long. CDR3 amino acids: CASSPLISGTYTDTQYF. The CDR3, as DNA: TGTGCCAGCAGCCCCCTAATTAGCGGGACCTACACAGATACGCAGTATTTT.

The rearrangement uses TRBV28 and TRBJ2-7; 8 nucleotides align to TRBD1. The ends lost 5 bases at V and 5 bases at J; junction bases unmatched: 8. Looked up from germline, CDR1 is MDHEN and CDR2 is SYDVKM. The CDR3 is made up of 14 amino acids. This chain's CDR3 is CASSTPRTGNEQYF. The CDR3 DNA is TGTGCCAGCAGTACCCCCCGGACAGGGAACGAGCAGTACTTC.